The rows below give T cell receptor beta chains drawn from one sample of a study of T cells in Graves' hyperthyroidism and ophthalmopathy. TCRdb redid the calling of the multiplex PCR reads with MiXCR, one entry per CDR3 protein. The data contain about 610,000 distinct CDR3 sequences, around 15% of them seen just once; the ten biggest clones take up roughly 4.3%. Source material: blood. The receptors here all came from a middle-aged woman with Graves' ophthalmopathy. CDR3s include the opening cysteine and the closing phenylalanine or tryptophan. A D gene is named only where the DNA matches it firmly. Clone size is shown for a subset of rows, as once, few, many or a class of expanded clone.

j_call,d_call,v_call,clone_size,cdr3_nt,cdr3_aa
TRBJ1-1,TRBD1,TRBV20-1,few,TGCAGTGCTGAAACAGGGGGTTACACTGAAGCTTTCTTT,CSAETGGYTEAFF
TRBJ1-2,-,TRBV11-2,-,TGTGCCAGCAGCCGAGTTGGTAACTATGGCTACACCTTC,CASSRVGNYGYTF
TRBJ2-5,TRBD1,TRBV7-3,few,TGTGCCAGCAGCACAGACAGGGATCAAGAGACCCAGTACTTC,CASSTDRDQETQYF
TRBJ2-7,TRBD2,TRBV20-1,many,TGCAGTGCCAAGCTGACTAGCGGGGCGCATTACGAGCAGTACTTC,CSAKLTSGAHYEQYF
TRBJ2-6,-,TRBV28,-,TGTGCCAGCAGTTTACTAGGGCTCGGGGCCAACGTCCTGACTTTC,CASSLLGLGANVLTF
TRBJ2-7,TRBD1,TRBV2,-,TGTGCCAGCAGCGCCCCCCGACAGGGGACCTACGAGCAGTACTTC,CASSAPRQGTYEQYF
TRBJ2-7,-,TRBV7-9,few,TGTGCCAGCAGCTCTACTTTAGCGGATGGATTCTACGAGCAGTACTTC,CASSSTLADGFYEQYF
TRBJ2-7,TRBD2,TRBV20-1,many,TGCAGTGCTAGAGACGCTACTAGCGCCTACGAGCAGTACTTC,CSARDATSAYEQYF
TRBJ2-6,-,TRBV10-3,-,TGTGCCATCAGTCCCGGGACCAGCGTCCTGACTTTC,CAISPGTSVLTF
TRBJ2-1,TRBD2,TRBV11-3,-,TGTGCCAGCAGCTTAGGACTAGCGGGAGGCCCGTTAACCTACAATGAGCAGTTCTTC,CASSLGLAGGPLTYNEQFF
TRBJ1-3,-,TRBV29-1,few,TGCAGCGTTGGCGGGACGCCGGGAAACACCATATATTTT,CSVGGTPGNTIYF
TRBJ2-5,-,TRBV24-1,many,TGTGCCACCAGTGATGGGGACAAAGTTTGGCAAAAGACCCAGTACTTC,CATSDGDKVWQKTQYF
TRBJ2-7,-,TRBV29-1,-,TGCAGCGCCCGGGACTCCCGCTACGAGCAGTACTTC,CSARDSRYEQYF
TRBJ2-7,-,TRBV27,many,TGTGCCAGCAAAGCCACGGCAGAGGGATTGTACAGCTCCTACGAGCAGTACTTC,CASKATAEGLYSSYEQYF
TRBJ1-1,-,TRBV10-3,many,TGTGCCATCAAGGGGGGGGAAGCTTTGGCTTTCTTT,CAIKGGEALAFF
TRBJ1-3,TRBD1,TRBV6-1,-,TGTGCCAGCAGGTCCGGGACAGCCTCTGGAAACACCATATATTTT,CASRSGTASGNTIYF
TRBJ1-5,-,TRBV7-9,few,TGTGCCAGCAGCGGACAGTTTGACAATCAGCCCCAGCATTTT,CASSGQFDNQPQHF